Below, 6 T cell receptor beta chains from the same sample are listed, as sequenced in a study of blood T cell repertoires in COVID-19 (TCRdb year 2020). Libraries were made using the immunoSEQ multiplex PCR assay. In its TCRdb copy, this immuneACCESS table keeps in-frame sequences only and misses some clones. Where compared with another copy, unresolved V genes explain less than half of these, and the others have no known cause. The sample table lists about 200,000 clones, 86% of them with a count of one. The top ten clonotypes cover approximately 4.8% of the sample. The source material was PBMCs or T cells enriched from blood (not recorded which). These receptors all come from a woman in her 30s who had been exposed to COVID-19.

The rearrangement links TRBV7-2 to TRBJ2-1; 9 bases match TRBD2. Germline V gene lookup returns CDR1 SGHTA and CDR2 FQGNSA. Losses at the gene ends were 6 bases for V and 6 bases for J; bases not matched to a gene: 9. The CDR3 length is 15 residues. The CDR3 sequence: CASREPGLAINEQFF. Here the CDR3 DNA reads TGTGCCAGCAGGGAACCGGGACTAGCAATCAATGAGCAGTTCTTC.

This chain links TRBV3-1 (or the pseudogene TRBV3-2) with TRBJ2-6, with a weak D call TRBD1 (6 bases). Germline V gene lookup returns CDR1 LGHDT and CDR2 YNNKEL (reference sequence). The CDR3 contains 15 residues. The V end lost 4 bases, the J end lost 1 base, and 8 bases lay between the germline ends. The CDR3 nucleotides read TGTGCCAGCAGCCTCAGGGGTTCTGGGGCCAACGTCCTGACTTTC. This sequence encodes CASSLRGSGANVLTF.

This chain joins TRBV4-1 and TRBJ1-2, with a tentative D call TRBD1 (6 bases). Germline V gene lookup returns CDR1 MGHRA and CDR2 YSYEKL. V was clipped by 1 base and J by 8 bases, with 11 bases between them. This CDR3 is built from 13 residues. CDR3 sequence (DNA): TGCGCCAGCAGCCAAGGAACAGGGTCGGGCTACACCTTC. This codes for CASSQGTGSGYTF.

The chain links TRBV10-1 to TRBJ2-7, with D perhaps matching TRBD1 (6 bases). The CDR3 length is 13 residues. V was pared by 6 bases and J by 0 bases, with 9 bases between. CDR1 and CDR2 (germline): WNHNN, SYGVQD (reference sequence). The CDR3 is CASSRDISYEQYF. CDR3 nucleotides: TGCGCCAGCAGCCGGGACATCTCCTACGAGCAGTACTTC.

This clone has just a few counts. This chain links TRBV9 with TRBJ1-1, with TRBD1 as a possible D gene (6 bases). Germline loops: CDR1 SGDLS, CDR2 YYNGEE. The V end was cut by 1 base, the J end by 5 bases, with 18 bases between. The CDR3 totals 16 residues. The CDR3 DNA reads TGTGCCAGCAGCGTAAGTCCCTCGGGCAGGGGAACTGAAGCTTTCTTT. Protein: CASSVSPSGRGTEAFF.

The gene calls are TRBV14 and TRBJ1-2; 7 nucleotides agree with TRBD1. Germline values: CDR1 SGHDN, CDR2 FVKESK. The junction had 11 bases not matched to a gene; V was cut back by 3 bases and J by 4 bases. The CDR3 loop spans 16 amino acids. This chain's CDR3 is CASSHRTGGVSYGYTF. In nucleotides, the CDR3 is TGTGCCAGCAGCCATCGGACAGGCGGTGTTAGCTATGGCTACACCTTC. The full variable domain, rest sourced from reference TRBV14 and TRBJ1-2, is EAGVTQFPSHSVIEKGQTVTLRCDPISGHDNLYWYRRVMGKEIKFLLHFVKESKQDESGMPNNRFLAERTGGTYSTLKVQPAELEDSGVYFCASSHRTGGVSYGYTFGSGTRLTVV.